The 29 T cell receptor beta chains below were found in one sample sequenced in a study of CD4 T cells in relation to SARS-CoV-2 and coronaviruses. The antigens of these receptors remain unknown. Generated by immunoSEQ multiplex PCR, the TCRdb table keeps only in-frame clones and is missing some. Among tens of thousands of clones listed, approximately 77% were seen once. Sequencing input: naive CD4+ T cells from PBMCs, cultured in vitro. Subset meaning: naive CD4+ T cells isolated by negative enrichment. Receptor source: an adult with COVID-19.

The gene calls are TRBV4-1 and TRBJ2-2, with 11 bases lining up with TRBD2. Germline V gene data show CDR1 as MGHRA and CDR2 as YSYEKL. Germline trimming cut 2 bases from V and 0 bases from J; bases unmatched to any gene: 5. The CDR3 runs to 18 residues. The CDR3: CASSQLGLAGANTGELFF. Written as DNA, the CDR3 is TGCGCCAGCAGCCAATTAGGACTAGCGGGCGCGAACACCGGGGAGCTGTTTTTT.

This clone has just a few counts. The chain carries TRBV3-1 (or the pseudogene TRBV3-2) and TRBJ1-1; D unresolved. V shed 3 bases and J shed 10 bases, with 18 bases lying between them. The CDR3 runs 14 residues. The V gene's germline CDR1 is LGHDT and CDR2 YNNKEL (reference sequence). The CDR3 sequence: CASSHGLRLRGAFF. The CDR3, as DNA: TGTGCCAGCAGCCATGGTCTTAGACTTCGAGGAGCTTTCTTT.

V gene TRBV18 combines with J gene TRBJ2-3, with TRBD2 identical over 10 bases. The CDR3 covers 16 residues. Germline V gene sequence: CDR1 KGHSH, CDR2 LQKENI. Trimming removed 2 bases from V and 4 bases from J; junction bases left unmatched: 6. CDR3 region: CASSPSLAGAADTQYF. The CDR3 DNA sequence: TGTGCCAGCTCACCATCGCTAGCGGGAGCAGCAGATACGCAGTATTTT.

This chain joins TRBV19 and TRBJ2-5; the D is unclear. Germline values: CDR1 LNHDA, CDR2 SQIVND (reference sequence). The CDR3 sequence is 11 residues long. Trimming took off 5 bases at V and 3 bases at J, with 4 bases between the two ends. DNA of the CDR3: TGTGCCAGTAGTTCGAAAGAGACCCAGTACTTC. Its protein product is CASSSKETQYF.

The chain has TRBV19 and TRBJ2-4; 8 bases fit TRBD2. Germline V gene sequence: CDR1 LNHDA, CDR2 SQIVND (reference sequence). With V trimmed by 4 bases and J by 5 bases, 10 bases remained unmatched. This CDR3 region has 16 residues. As DNA, the CDR3 is TGTGCCAGTAGTACCCTCTCGCGGGAGGCTCAAAACATTCAGTACTTC. This gives the protein CASSTLSREAQNIQYF.

The genes are TRBV11-2 and TRBJ2-3, with D perhaps TRBD1 (5 bases). The CDR3 has 16 residues. Trimming removed 6 bases at V and 6 bases at J, with 22 bases between. Germline CDR1 is SGHAT and CDR2 is FQNNGV. The CDR3 bases are TGTGCCAGCAGTCCCCTCCGGCCTCAGGGTGGGGATACGCAGTATTTT. Translating gives CASSPLRPQGGDTQYF. The full variable domain, completed using reference TRBV11-2 and TRBJ2-3, is EAGVAQSPRYKIIEKRQSVAFWCNPISGHATLYWYQQILGQGPKLLIQFQNNGVVDDSQLPKDRFSAERLKGVDSTLKIQPAKLEDSAVYLCASSPLRPQGGDTQYFGPGTRLTVL.

V usage is TRBV4-1 and J usage is TRBJ2-5; D is ambiguous. Deletions cut 1 base from V and 4 bases from J, with 10 bases between. Germline CDR1 MGHRA, CDR2 YSYEKL. This CDR3 has 14 amino acids. The CDR3 loop reads CASSQVWSRETQYF. CDR3 sequence (DNA): TGCGCCAGCAGCCAAGTATGGTCTAGAGAGACCCAGTACTTC.

DNA of the CDR3: TGTGCCAGCAGATGGACAGAAGGAGTTTACAATGAGCAGTTCTTC. Its protein product is CASRWTEGVYNEQFF. The chain employs TRBV6-5 and TRBJ2-1; possibly TRBD1 for D (6 bases). CDR3 length: 15 amino acids. The germline gives CDR1 MNHEY, CDR2 SVGAGI. V lost 6 bases and J lost 4, with 16 bases in between.

The table lists this clone with a few counts. The chain links TRBV7-9 to TRBJ2-7; 7 bases agree with TRBD1. Germline V gene data show CDR1 as SEHNR and CDR2 as FQNEAQ (reference sequence). The CDR3 has 15 residues. V lost 8 bases and J lost 0; bases outside the gene matches: 10. In DNA, the CDR3 is TGTGCCAGCCCTCCCGACAGGGAGAACTCCTACGAGCAGTACTTC. Residues: CASPPDRENSYEQYF.

The gene calls are TRBV28 and TRBJ1-1; TRBD1 is a possible D gene (5 bases). The germline gives CDR1 MDHEN, CDR2 SYDVKM. CDR3 length: 11 amino acids. V shed 6 bases and J shed 9 bases, with 11 bases lying between them. The CDR3 coding sequence is TGTGCCAGCAGGGGGGTAGGGAAAGCTTTCTTT. This translates into CASRGVGKAFF.

The chain couples TRBV15 to TRBJ2-1; D is tentatively TRBD1 or TRBD2 (5 bases each). The CDR3 totals 16 residues. CDR1 is LNHNV and CDR2 is YYDKDF in the germline V gene (reference sequence). V dropped 7 bases and J dropped 1 base, with 17 bases sitting between them. For the CDR3, the DNA is TGTGCCACCAAGGGGACGACCAGCGGATCCTACAATGAGCAGTTCTTC. It encodes CATKGTTSGSYNEQFF. Looking up the rest from reference TRBV15 and TRBJ2-1 gives the full variable domain: DAMVIQNPRYQVTQFGKPVTLSCSQTLNHNVMYWYQQKSSQAPKLLFHYYDKDFNNEADTPDNFQSRRPNTSFCFLDIRSPGLGDTAMYLCATKGTTSGSYNEQFFGPGTRLTVL.

The chain links TRBV7-9 to TRBJ1-2; no reliable D call. Trimming took 3 bases from V and 2 from J, leaving 7 bases between them. CDR3 size: 13 residues. Germline-derived CDR1 and CDR2 are SEHNR and FQNEAQ (reference sequence). The CDR3 DNA reads as TGTGCCAGCAGCTTTCAGAGAAACTATGGCTACACCTTC. Protein product: CASSFQRNYGYTF.

This chain links TRBV11-3 with TRBJ2-1; the D gene is possibly TRBD2 (6 bases). CDR1 is SGHNT and CDR2 is YENEEA in the germline V gene. Trimming removed 4 bases at V and 8 bases at J, with 18 bases between. The CDR3 has 15 amino acids. The CDR3 loop is CASSSVGRDGDEQFF. CDR3 DNA sequence: TGTGCCAGCAGCTCCGTGGGGCGGGATGGCGATGAGCAGTTCTTC.

This clone was counted only a few times. The CDR3 reads CASEDGGITEAFF. CDR3 sequence (DNA): TGTGCCAGCGAGGACGGGGGGATCACTGAAGCTTTCTTT. The chain recombines TRBV28 with TRBJ1-1; possible D gene TRBD1, 5 bases. The CDR3 totals 13 residues. The V end lost 8 bases, the J end lost 4 bases, and 14 bases lay between the germline ends. Germline assignment: CDR1 MDHEN and CDR2 SYDVKM.

This chain joins TRBV12-3 or TRBV12-4 and TRBJ2-1; tentative D call: TRBD1 (5 bases). V was trimmed by 8 bases and J by 8 bases, leaving 16 bases between them. The CDR3 loop spans 13 amino acids. CDR3 bases: TGTGCCAGCCAAGAAAAGGGGTGGGATGAGCAGTTCTTC. This sequence encodes CASQEKGWDEQFF.

The chain employs TRBV5-4 and TRBJ1-3; weak D call: TRBD1 (5 bases). Germline V gene lookup returns CDR1 SGHNT and CDR2 YYREEE (reference sequence). V lost 0 bases and J lost 3, with 10 bases in between. This CDR3 has 15 residues. The DNA for the CDR3 is TGTGCCAGCAGCTTGGGGGGCGATGGTGGAAACACCATATATTTT. It yields the protein CASSLGGDGGNTIYF. Based on the CDR3 plus reference TRBV5-4 and TRBJ1-3, the full variable domain is ETGVTQSPTHLIKTRGQQVTLRCSSQSGHNTVSWYQQALGQGPQFIFQYYREEENGRGNFPPRFSGLQFPNYSSELNVNALELDDSALYLCASSLGGDGGNTIYFGEGSWLTVV.

The CDR3: CASSLVVTGRSTYNEQFF. The CDR3 DNA reads as TGTGCCAGCAGCTTAGTGGTTACGGGGCGGTCAACCTACAATGAGCAGTTCTTC. The chain is built from TRBV7-2 and TRBJ2-1; the D call may be TRBD1 or TRBD2 (5 bases each). The V gene lost 1 base and the J gene lost 2 bases, with 18 bases spanning the gap. This CDR3 contains 18 residues. CDR1 SGHTA and CDR2 FQGNSA come from the germline V gene.

V is TRBV19 and J is TRBJ2-5; D call uncertain. CDR1 LNHDA and CDR2 SQIVND come from the germline V gene (reference sequence). The CDR3 consists of 13 residues. V was clipped by 5 bases and J by 5 bases, with 12 bases between them. Here the CDR3 reads CASSSGSSETQYF. The CDR3 DNA reads TGTGCCAGTAGTTCCGGTAGTTCGGAGACCCAGTACTTC.

V and J are TRBV12-3 or TRBV12-4 and TRBJ2-7, with D possibly called TRBD1 or TRBD2 (6 bases each). V was shortened by 6 bases and J by 6 bases, with 15 bases between the two germline ends. There are 13 residues in the CDR3. The CDR3 here is CASSPQGGFEQYF. CDR3 DNA sequence: TGTGCCAGCAGCCCTCAAGGGGGGTTCGAGCAGTACTTC.

V usage is TRBV7-2 and J usage is TRBJ2-5, with D perhaps being TRBD1 or TRBD2 (5 bases each). V was pared by 1 base and J by 5 bases, with 14 bases between. The V gene's germline CDR1 is SGHTA and CDR2 FQGNSA. The CDR3 totals 15 residues. In nucleotides, the CDR3 is TGTGCCAGCAGCTTAGATTCCCGGGGCATGGAGACCCAGTACTTC. This gives the protein CASSLDSRGMETQYF.

The chain has TRBV6-5 and TRBJ1-6; D remains ambiguous. In germline, CDR1 is MNHEY, CDR2 SVGAGI. The CDR3 is made up of 14 amino acids. The V end lost 6 bases, the J end lost 5 bases, and 11 bases lay between the germline ends. CDR3 DNA: TGTGCCAGCAGCCGCGCTATAAATAATTCACCCCTCCACTTT. Protein sequence: CASSRAINNSPLHF.

This clone has just one count. This chain connects TRBV19 to TRBJ2-7; tentative D call: TRBD1 (5 bases). Germline V gives CDR1 LNHDA, CDR2 SQIVND (reference sequence). The CDR3 covers 15 residues. V was pared by 4 bases and J by 2 bases, with 15 bases between. DNA for the CDR3: TGTGCCAGTAGTACCGCGGACACAACCACCTACGAGCAGTACTTC. This gives the protein CASSTADTTTYEQYF.

The chain couples TRBV5-4 to TRBJ2-3, with TRBD2 matching 15 bases. After removal of 4 bases from V and 5 bases from J, the junction contained 2 bases not matched to a gene. The germline V gene has CDR1 SGHNT and CDR2 YYREEE (reference sequence). The CDR3 extends over 15 amino acids. The CDR3 sequence: CASSPGLAGGDTQYF. The DNA of the CDR3 is TGTGCCAGCAGCCCGGGACTAGCGGGAGGAGATACGCAGTATTTT.

Concerning this clone: Relative to the germline gene, one junction end is altered; a read error may explain this. CDR3 loop: CASSLYSGNTIYF. DNA of the CDR3: TGTGCCAGTAGTTTATACTCTGGAAACACCATATATTTT. The chain couples TRBV12-3 or TRBV12-4 to TRBJ1-3, with unresolved D. This CDR3 spans 13 amino acids.

The rearrangement joins TRBV6-4 to TRBJ2-1, with 9 bases fitting TRBD1. V lost 0 bases, J lost 3 bases, and 0 bases stayed unmatched. Per germline, CDR1 MRHNA and CDR2 SNTAGT. The CDR3 is 15 residues long. CDR3 nucleotides: TGTGCCAGCAGTGACTCGACAGGGGGCTACAATGAGCAGTTCTTC. Encoded protein: CASSDSTGGYNEQFF.

The V gene is TRBV29-1, the J gene TRBJ2-7, with 7 bases aligning to TRBD1. This CDR3 contains 15 residues. Trimming at V came to 1 base and at J to 4 bases, leaving 10 bases not matched to a gene. Germline values: CDR1 SQVTM, CDR2 ANQGSEA. The CDR3 loop is CSVEGLPGGVYEQYF. CDR3 nucleotide sequence: TGCAGCGTTGAAGGTCTGCCAGGGGGTGTTTACGAGCAGTACTTC.

The chain has TRBV6-1 and TRBJ2-5; 8 positions agree with TRBD1. V lost 3 bases and J lost 4; bases outside the gene matches: 1. The germline gives CDR1 MNHNS, CDR2 SASEGT. The CDR3 loop spans 13 amino acids. The CDR3 DNA is TGTGCCAGCAGTGACGACAGGGGAGAGACCCAGTACTTC. Protein: CASSDDRGETQYF.

V usage is TRBV5-6 and J usage is TRBJ2-1; TRBD2 might be the D (5 bases). Germline assignment: CDR1 SGHDT and CDR2 YYEEEE. V was clipped by 0 bases and J by 14 bases, with 9 bases between them. The CDR3 totals 11 residues. CDR3 amino acids: CASSLGLAEFF. For the CDR3, the DNA is TGTGCCAGCAGCTTGGGCCTAGCTGAGTTCTTC.

This sequence joins TRBV21-1 and TRBJ2-7; the table's D gene call, TRBD2, was not cross checked with the DNA. TRBV21-1 counts as a pseudogene. CDR3 length: 14 amino acids. The CDR3 nucleotides read TGTGCCAGCAACCGGGAGGGGCACTCCTACGAGCAGTACTTC. As protein: CASNREGHSYEQYF.